Presented here are 7 T cell receptor beta chains from one specimen sequenced in a study of technical replicates of blood from a handful of donors. Generated by immunoSEQ multiplex PCR, the TCRdb table keeps only in-frame clones and is missing some. The sample lists tens of thousands of clones, over 85% seen once, with under 0.3% in the top ten. Sequencing was performed on T cells isolated from PBMCs. These receptors were collected from a human donor in good health.

The V call is TRBV5-1, the J call TRBJ2-1; D is ambiguous. The V end was cut by 0 bases, the J end by 0 bases, with 7 bases between. The CDR3 runs to 15 residues. Germline V CDR1 and CDR2: SGHRS, YFSETQ. The CDR3 loop reads CASSLDPYSYNEQFF. For the CDR3, the DNA is TGCGCCAGCAGCTTGGACCCCTACTCCTACAATGAGCAGTTCTTC.

The rearrangement joins TRBV7-9 to TRBJ1-3; 8 positions match TRBD1. This CDR3 comprises 18 residues. Germline CDR1 reads SEHNR; CDR2 reads FQNEAQ (reference sequence). The junction had 15 bases not matched to a gene; V was cut back by 5 bases and J by 3 bases. CDR3 region: CASSPTKRTGNFGNTIYF. Here the CDR3 DNA reads TGTGCCAGCAGCCCCACGAAGAGGACAGGGAACTTTGGAAACACCATATATTTT.

This clone occurred a few times. V usage is TRBV30 and J usage is TRBJ1-5; 8 bases agree with TRBD1. Trimming at V came to 0 bases and at J to 4 bases, leaving 8 bases not matched to a gene. Germline assignment: CDR1 GTSNPN and CDR2 SVGIG (reference sequence). This CDR3 contains 16 residues. CDR3 in DNA: TGTGCCTGGAGTGTACAAGGGACAGGCGGTAATCAGCCCCAGCATTTT. This encodes CAWSVQGTGGNQPQHF.

V usage is TRBV25-1 and J usage is TRBJ1-2, with 8 bases matching TRBD1. Germline V gene data show CDR1 as MGHDK and CDR2 as SYGVNS. With 7 bases clipped from V and 1 base from J, the junction kept 14 bases outside the gene matches. The CDR3 sequence is 17 residues long. This CDR3 reads CASTRTRPGQVNYGYTF. DNA for the CDR3: TGTGCCAGCACCAGAACAAGACCGGGACAGGTTAACTATGGCTACACCTTC.

This clone was picked up a small number of times. The J gene is TRBJ1-2, the V gene TRBV7-3, with 11 bases aligning to TRBD1. This CDR3 is 17 amino acids long. The trim removed 4 bases at V and 6 bases at J, leaving 13 bases unmatched. Germline assignment: CDR1 SGHTA and CDR2 FQGTGA. CDR3 amino acids: CASSSRLLRDRGNGYTF. The CDR3 nucleotides are TGTGCCAGCAGCTCTCGACTACTCCGGGACAGGGGGAATGGCTACACCTTC.

The V and J genes are TRBV21-1 and TRBJ2-3; the table's D call, TRBD2, has no DNA check behind it. TRBV21-1 is reported as a pseudogene. This CDR3 is 13 amino acids long. The CDR3 coding sequence is TGTGCCAGAGCGGGAGGGCCTACAGATACGCAGTATTTT. Amino acid sequence: CARAGGPTDTQYF.

The chain joins TRBV4-2 to TRBJ2-7; 9 bases agree with TRBD1. The germline CDR1 and CDR2 sequences are LGHNA and YNFKEQ. CDR3 length: 14 residues. The V segment lost 3 bases and the J segment 3 bases; nucleotides outside the gene matches: 3. The chain's CDR3 is CASSQGDRDYEQYF. For the CDR3, the DNA is TGTGCCAGCAGCCAGGGGGACAGGGACTACGAGCAGTACTTC.